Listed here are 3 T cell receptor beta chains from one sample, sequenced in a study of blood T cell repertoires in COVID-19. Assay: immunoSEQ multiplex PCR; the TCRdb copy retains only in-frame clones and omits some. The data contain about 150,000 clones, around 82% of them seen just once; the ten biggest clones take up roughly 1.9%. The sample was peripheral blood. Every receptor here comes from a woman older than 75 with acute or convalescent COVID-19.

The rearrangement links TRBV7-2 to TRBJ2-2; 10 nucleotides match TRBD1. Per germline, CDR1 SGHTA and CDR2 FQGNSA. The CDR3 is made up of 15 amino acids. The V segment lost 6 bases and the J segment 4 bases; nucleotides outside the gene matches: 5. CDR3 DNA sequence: TGTGCCAGCAGAGCGGGACAGGGGTTCACCGGGGAGCTGTTTTTT. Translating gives CASRAGQGFTGELFF.

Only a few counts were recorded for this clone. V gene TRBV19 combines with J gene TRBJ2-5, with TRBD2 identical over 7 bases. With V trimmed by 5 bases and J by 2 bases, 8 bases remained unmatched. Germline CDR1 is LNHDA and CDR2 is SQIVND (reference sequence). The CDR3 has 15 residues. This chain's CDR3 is CASSPGLVSQETQYF. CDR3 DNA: TGTGCCAGTAGTCCAGGACTAGTTTCGCAAGAGACCCAGTACTTC.

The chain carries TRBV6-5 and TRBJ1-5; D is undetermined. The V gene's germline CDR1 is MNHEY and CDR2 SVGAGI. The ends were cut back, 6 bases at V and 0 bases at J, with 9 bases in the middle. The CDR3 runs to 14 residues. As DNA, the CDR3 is TGTGCCAGCAGGTTGGAGCATAGCAATCAGCCCCAGCATTTT. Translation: CASRLEHSNQPQHF.